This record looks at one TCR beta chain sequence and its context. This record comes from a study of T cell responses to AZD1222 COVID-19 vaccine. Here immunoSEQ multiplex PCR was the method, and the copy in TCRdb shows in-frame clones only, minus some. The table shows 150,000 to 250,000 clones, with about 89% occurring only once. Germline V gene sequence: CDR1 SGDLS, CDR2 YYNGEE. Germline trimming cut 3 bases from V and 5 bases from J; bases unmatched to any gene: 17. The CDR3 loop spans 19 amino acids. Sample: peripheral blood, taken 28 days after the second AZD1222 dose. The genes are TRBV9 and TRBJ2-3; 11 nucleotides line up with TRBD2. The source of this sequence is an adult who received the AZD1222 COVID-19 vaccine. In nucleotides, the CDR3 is TGTGCCAGCAGCGGGAGAGATTTTCTAGCGGGAGGAGGGATAGATACGCAGTATTTT. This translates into CASSGRDFLAGGGIDTQYF.